A selection of T cell receptor beta chains follows, all from one sample in a study of blood T cell repertoires in COVID-19. This table comes from immunoSEQ multiplex PCR, and its TCRdb copy is limited to in-frame clones, with some not included. Of tens of thousands of clones listed, roughly nine tenths are singletons. The sample comprised peripheral blood. These receptors were taken from a man aged 40-49 years with active COVID-19. CDR3s include the opening cysteine and the closing phenylalanine or tryptophan. D genes are given only for firm matches. Size is omitted from some rows. Given values are once, few, many or a class for expanded clones.

abundance: -
d_gene: TRBD2
v_gene: TRBV7-9
len: 17
j_gene: TRBJ2-1
CDR3aa: CASSLSPTSGRYNEQFF
CDR3nt: TGTGCCAGCAGCTTATCGCCGACTAGCGGGAGGTACAATGAGCAGTTCTTC

abundance: -
d_gene: -
v_gene: TRBV28
len: 14
j_gene: TRBJ2-7
CDR3aa: CASGRPGTLYEQYF
CDR3nt: TGTGCCAGCGGACGACCCGGGACACTCTACGAGCAGTACTTC

abundance: -
d_gene: -
v_gene: TRBV30
len: 15
j_gene: TRBJ2-5
CDR3aa: CAWSVGGERGETQYF
CDR3nt: TGTGCCTGGAGTGTCGGGGGAGAGAGGGGAGAGACCCAGTACTTC

abundance: once
d_gene: -
v_gene: TRBV27
len: 15
j_gene: TRBJ1-1
CDR3aa: CASSSGPDRNTEAFF
CDR3nt: TGTGCCAGCAGTTCGGGACCGGACAGGAACACTGAAGCTTTCTTT

abundance: -
d_gene: TRBD1
v_gene: TRBV15
len: 15
j_gene: TRBJ2-7
CDR3aa: CATSRDRTGGYEQYF
CDR3nt: TGTGCCACCAGCAGAGATCGGACAGGGGGCTACGAGCAGTACTTC

abundance: -
d_gene: -
v_gene: TRBV7-9
len: 16
j_gene: TRBJ2-2
CDR3aa: CASSFRGGPDTGELFF
CDR3nt: TGTGCCAGCAGCTTTAGAGGAGGGCCAGACACCGGGGAGCTGTTTTTT

abundance: -
d_gene: -
v_gene: TRBV11-2
len: 15
j_gene: TRBJ1-6
CDR3aa: CASSLQGRGNSPLHF
CDR3nt: TGTGCCAGCAGCTTACAGGGCCGGGGGAATTCACCCCTCCACTTT

abundance: -
d_gene: -
v_gene: TRBV24-1
len: 14
j_gene: TRBJ1-2
CDR3aa: CATSAATGLNGYTF
CDR3nt: TGTGCCACCAGTGCCGCCACAGGGTTAAATGGCTACACCTTC

abundance: -
d_gene: TRBD1
v_gene: TRBV27
len: 15
j_gene: TRBJ1-5
CDR3aa: CASSPSWTGDQPQHF
CDR3nt: TGTGCCAGCTCACCATCCTGGACAGGAGACCAGCCCCAGCATTTT

abundance: -
d_gene: TRBD1
v_gene: TRBV6-5
len: 13
j_gene: TRBJ1-2
CDR3aa: CASSPGTVYGYTF
CDR3nt: TGTGCCAGCAGTCCCGGGACAGTCTATGGCTACACCTTC

abundance: -
d_gene: TRBD1
v_gene: TRBV7-2
len: 16
j_gene: TRBJ2-1
CDR3aa: CASSLVGTGPYNEQFF
CDR3nt: TGTGCCAGCAGCTTAGTTGGGACAGGGCCCTACAATGAGCAGTTCTTC

abundance: -
d_gene: -
v_gene: TRBV7-2
len: 11
j_gene: TRBJ2-1
CDR3aa: CASSSLARQFF
CDR3nt: TGTGCCAGCAGCTCCCTGGCTAGGCAGTTCTTC

abundance: -
d_gene: TRBD1
v_gene: TRBV7-3
len: 15
j_gene: TRBJ2-3
CDR3aa: CASSLGQGRTDTQYF
CDR3nt: TGTGCCAGCAGCTTAGGACAGGGACGCACAGATACGCAGTATTTT

abundance: -
d_gene: TRBD1
v_gene: TRBV6-5
len: 15
j_gene: TRBJ1-5
CDR3aa: CASRGDRARDQPQHF
CDR3nt: TGTGCCAGCAGAGGCGACAGGGCTCGGGATCAGCCCCAGCATTTT

abundance: -
d_gene: -
v_gene: TRBV19
len: 15
j_gene: TRBJ1-2
CDR3aa: CASSIGPGVNYGYTF
CDR3nt: TGTGCCAGTAGTATCGGTCCGGGAGTTAACTATGGCTACACCTTC

abundance: few
d_gene: -
v_gene: TRBV7-3
len: 16
j_gene: TRBJ2-6
CDR3aa: CASSFLSGSGANVLTF
CDR3nt: TGTGCCAGCAGCTTTCTCTCCGGCTCTGGGGCCAACGTCCTGACTTTC

abundance: -
d_gene: TRBD1
v_gene: TRBV27
len: 14
j_gene: TRBJ2-1
CDR3aa: CASSLLQGRDEQFF
CDR3nt: TGTGCCAGCAGTTTATTACAGGGGCGGGATGAGCAGTTCTTC

abundance: -
d_gene: -
v_gene: TRBV12-2
len: 13
j_gene: TRBJ2-7
CDR3aa: CASRYRGPDEQYF
CDR3nt: TGTGCAAGTCGCTACAGGGGGCCCGACGAGCAGTACTTC

abundance: -
d_gene: -
v_gene: TRBV30
len: 16
j_gene: TRBJ2-3
CDR3aa: CAWSSGLFSGTDTQYF
CDR3nt: TGTGCCTGGAGTTCTGGACTCTTTTCGGGGACAGATACGCAGTATTTT

abundance: -
d_gene: -
v_gene: TRBV12-3/TRBV12-4
len: 11
j_gene: TRBJ1-1
CDR3aa: CASSLVGVAFF
CDR3nt: TGTGCCAGCAGTTTAGTAGGGGTAGCTTTCTTT

abundance: -
d_gene: TRBD1
v_gene: TRBV2
len: 15
j_gene: TRBJ1-2
CDR3aa: CASSPTTGTYYGYTF
CDR3nt: TGTGCCAGCAGTCCAACGACAGGGACATACTATGGCTACACCTTC

abundance: -
d_gene: -
v_gene: TRBV5-6
len: 13
j_gene: TRBJ2-7
CDR3aa: CASSLERSHEQYF
CDR3nt: TGTGCCAGCAGCTTGGAGAGGTCCCACGAGCAGTACTTC

abundance: -
d_gene: -
v_gene: TRBV29-1
len: 11
j_gene: TRBJ1-1
CDR3aa: CSVGYSGEAFF
CDR3nt: TGCAGCGTTGGTTACAGTGGTGAAGCTTTCTTT

abundance: -
d_gene: TRBD1
v_gene: TRBV6-4
len: 17
j_gene: TRBJ1-2
CDR3aa: CASSAPPFRGRHDGYTF
CDR3nt: TGTGCCAGCAGTGCCCCGCCATTTAGGGGGCGCCACGATGGCTACACCTTC

abundance: -
d_gene: -
v_gene: TRBV6-6
len: 14
j_gene: TRBJ2-7
CDR3aa: CASSLGHRAYEQYF
CDR3nt: TGTGCCAGCAGCCTCGGCCACAGAGCCTACGAGCAGTACTTC

abundance: -
d_gene: TRBD1
v_gene: TRBV28
len: 14
j_gene: TRBJ1-4
CDR3aa: CASSPGQEGEKLFF
CDR3nt: TGTGCCAGCAGTCCGGGACAGGAGGGAGAAAAACTGTTTTTT

abundance: -
d_gene: -
v_gene: TRBV2
len: 15
j_gene: TRBJ1-1
CDR3aa: CASSELRFLNTEAFF
CDR3nt: TGTGCCAGCAGTGAATTGAGGTTCTTGAACACTGAAGCTTTCTTT

abundance: -
d_gene: TRBD2
v_gene: TRBV18
len: 17
j_gene: TRBJ2-1
CDR3aa: CASSPPSIGGVRNEQFF
CDR3nt: TGTGCCAGCTCACCACCGAGTATTGGGGGGGTCCGCAATGAGCAGTTCTTC

abundance: -
d_gene: -
v_gene: TRBV5-1
len: 15
j_gene: TRBJ1-1
CDR3aa: CASSLGQNRVTEAFF
CDR3nt: TGCGCCAGCAGCTTGGGACAAAACCGAGTTACTGAAGCTTTCTTT

abundance: -
d_gene: TRBD2
v_gene: TRBV12-3/TRBV12-4
len: 12
j_gene: TRBJ2-1
CDR3aa: CASLAGSNEQFF
CDR3nt: TGTGCCAGCTTAGCGGGTTCTAATGAGCAGTTCTTC

abundance: -
d_gene: TRBD2
v_gene: TRBV16
len: 15
j_gene: TRBJ2-3
CDR3aa: CASSPAEGGTDTQYF
CDR3nt: TGTGCCAGCAGCCCCGCGGAGGGAGGGACAGATACGCAGTATTTT

abundance: -
d_gene: TRBD2
v_gene: TRBV5-1
len: 17
j_gene: TRBJ2-5
CDR3aa: CASSLAAGAGGVGTQYF
CDR3nt: TGCGCCAGCAGCTTGGCCGCGGGAGCGGGAGGAGTCGGGACCCAGTACTTC

abundance: once
d_gene: TRBD1
v_gene: TRBV5-1
len: 14
j_gene: TRBJ2-7
CDR3aa: CASSLGTGEYEQYF
CDR3nt: TGCGCCAGCAGCTTGGGGACAGGGGAGTACGAGCAGTACTTC

abundance: -
d_gene: TRBD2
v_gene: TRBV5-1
len: 16
j_gene: TRBJ2-5
CDR3aa: CANSVGLAGGSETQYF
CDR3nt: TGCGCCAACAGCGTTGGTTTAGCGGGAGGATCGGAGACCCAGTACTTC

abundance: -
d_gene: -
v_gene: TRBV29-1
len: 12
j_gene: TRBJ1-2
CDR3aa: CSVQGIDYGYTF
CDR3nt: TGCAGCGTCCAGGGTATCGACTATGGCTACACCTTC

abundance: -
d_gene: -
v_gene: TRBV2
len: 11
j_gene: TRBJ2-7
CDR3aa: CASSMRQEQYF
CDR3nt: TGTGCCAGCAGTATGCGACAGGAGCAGTACTTC

abundance: -
d_gene: TRBD1
v_gene: TRBV30
len: 13
j_gene: TRBJ1-6
CDR3aa: CAWSGTGVSPLHF
CDR3nt: TGTGCCTGGAGCGGGACAGGGGTCTCACCCCTCCACTTT

abundance: once
d_gene: -
v_gene: TRBV27
len: 14
j_gene: TRBJ2-7
CDR3aa: CASSPRELQDEQYF
CDR3nt: TGTGCCAGCAGCCCTCGGGAGTTGCAGGACGAGCAGTACTTC

abundance: -
d_gene: -
v_gene: TRBV28
len: 12
j_gene: TRBJ1-2
CDR3aa: CASNQVERGYTF
CDR3nt: TGTGCCAGCAATCAGGTGGAAAGGGGCTACACCTTC

abundance: once
d_gene: -
v_gene: TRBV21-1
len: 14
j_gene: TRBJ2-3
CDR3aa: CASIGLAGSDTQYF
CDR3nt: TGTGCCAGCATCGGACTAGCGGGGTCAGATACGCAGTATTTT

abundance: -
d_gene: TRBD2
v_gene: TRBV10-3
len: 14
j_gene: TRBJ2-1
CDR3aa: CAISPGLDEGEQFF
CDR3nt: TGTGCCATCAGCCCAGGACTAGACGAGGGTGAGCAGTTCTTC